This T cell receptor beta chain is drawn from a study of response to subunit inactivated influenza vaccine. Study results and limitations: Few additional T cells are recruited per seasonal influenza vaccination, authors suggested.

CDR3 length: 15 amino acids. Germline V gene sequence: CDR1 SGHAT, CDR2 FQNNGV. V gave up 5 bases and J gave up 1 base; unmatched junction bases: 6. Note on this clonotype: The antigen remains unidentified.

TCRdb re-analysed the RT-PCR reads in MiXCR, keeping a single row per CDR3 protein. This table holds 200,000 to 300,000 distinct CDR3 sequences, 12% found once. This chain joins TRBV11-2 and TRBJ2-7; 9 bases agree with TRBD1. The source is a man aged 45 to 65 who received an inactivated influenza vaccine. The sequencing here drew on non-naive T cells sorted from PBMCs, taken around 15 days before vaccination. The CDR3 protein is CASSPRTGVSYEQYF. CDR3 nucleotides: TGTGCCAGCAGCCCCAGGACAGGGGTGTCCTACGAGCAGTACTTC.